A single sample gave rise to the 15 T cell receptor beta chains below, sequenced in a study of post-analysis software for immune sequencing data. Study observations and caveats: TRBV5-6, TRBV5-1 and TRBV20-1 belonged to a set of a handful of TRBV segments that were more frequent in patients than controls.

The TCR beta cDNA libraries carried unique molecular identifiers. In TCRdb, the PCR reads were re-called with MiXCR into one record per CDR3 protein. Found here are some 690,000 distinct CDR3 sequences, roughly 27% of them singletons; the top ten hold about 0.5%. Their antigen targets remain unknown. Material for sequencing was blood. These receptors all come from a girl aged 10-17 years with multiple sclerosis.

There are many counts of this clonotype. The chain is built from TRBV29-1 and TRBJ2-1; no clear D. From germline, CDR1 is SQVTM and CDR2 ANQGSEA. V lost 3 bases and J lost 2, with 8 bases in between. The CDR3 runs 13 residues. CDR3 region: CSVDGLPYNEQFF. The CDR3 DNA reads as TGCAGCGTTGACGGCCTTCCCTACAATGAGCAGTTCTTC.

This chain links TRBV7-9 with TRBJ2-3, with 7 bases fitting TRBD1. V was pared by 3 bases and J by 8 bases, with 14 bases of the junction left unmatched. The length of the CDR3 is 16 residues. Germline loops: CDR1 SEHNR, CDR2 FQNEAQ (reference sequence). In DNA form, the CDR3 reads TGTGCCAGCAGCTTTCAAAGACAGGGTGGTTTAGGTACGCAGTATTTT. It specifies CASSFQRQGGLGTQYF.

This clonotype was recorded at least ten times. The chain employs TRBV5-1 and TRBJ2-3; 10 bases line up with TRBD1. The CDR3 length is 13 residues. Germline V CDR1 and CDR2: SGHRS, YFSETQ. Unmatched junction bases numbered 4, after V lost 4 bases and J lost 8 bases. The CDR3: CASSVDRGTTQYF. CDR3 bases: TGCGCCAGCAGCGTGGACAGGGGGACTACGCAGTATTTT.

V gene TRBV10-1 combines with J gene TRBJ1-2, with D uncertain. Per germline, CDR1 WNHNN and CDR2 SYGVQD (reference sequence). The CDR3 has 12 amino acids. Trimming cost V 8 bases and J 8 bases, with 15 bases left between them. The CDR3 loop is CASGSGKTGYTF. CDR3 bases: TGCGCCAGCGGCTCCGGGAAAACGGGCTACACCTTC.

In DNA form, the CDR3 reads TGCGCCAGCAGCCAAGATCCTAGCTGGGCCGGGGAGCTGTTTTTT. This gives the protein CASSQDPSWAGELFF. The chain combines TRBV4-3 with TRBJ2-2; a possible D gene is TRBD2 (5 bases). Germline V gene lookup returns CDR1 LGHNA and CDR2 YSLEER. The CDR3 consists of 15 residues. Trimming left V 0 bases short and J 6 bases short, with 11 bases between.

This clonotype has a count of ten or more. The chain uses TRBV5-5 and TRBJ2-5; D not certain. Trimming cost V 1 base and J 1 base, with 8 bases left between them. Germline V lookup: CDR1 SGHKS, CDR2 YYEKEE (reference sequence). The CDR3 is 14 amino acids. The CDR3 spells CASSLFLGQETQYF. CDR3 in DNA: TGTGCCAGCAGCTTGTTTTTAGGCCAAGAGACCCAGTACTTC.

The sample holds a few counts of this clonotype. The chain joins TRBV6-2 or TRBV6-3 to TRBJ1-2; D gene ambiguous. CDR3 length: 14 amino acids. Germline V gene sequence: CDR1 MNHEY, CDR2 SVGEGT. With 6 bases removed from V and 4 bases from J, the gap between germline ends came to 15 bases. The chain's CDR3 is CASRPDRNPYGYTF. The CDR3 DNA reads TGTGCCAGCAGACCCGACCGAAACCCCTATGGCTACACCTTC.

This clonotype occurred a few times. The CDR3 loop is CSLQKRDDYGYTF. DNA of the CDR3: TGCTCGCTCCAAAAAAGGGATGACTATGGCTACACCTTC. J is TRBJ1-2 and V is TRBV20-1; D not resolved. There are 13 residues in the CDR3. Looked up from germline, CDR1 is DFQATT and CDR2 is SNEGSKA (reference sequence).

Details on this clonotype: Sequence at one end of the junction differs from germline and may be a read error. This chain connects TRBV10-3 to TRBJ2-2; D perhaps matches TRBD1 (5 bases). CDR3 size: 14 residues. CDR1 and CDR2 from the germline V gene are ENHRY and SYGVKD. CDR3 DNA: TGTGCCATCCGCCCAAGGGGCGAAACCGTGGAGCTGTTTTTT. This gives the protein CAIRPRGETVELFF.

This clonotype turned up a few times. The chain is built from TRBV9 and TRBJ2-7; unclear D gene. The CDR3 spans 14 residues. Germline V gene data show CDR1 as SGDLS and CDR2 as YYNGEE. V was clipped by 3 bases and J by 2 bases, with 12 bases between them. CDR3 in amino acids: CASSGAPRPYEQYF. The CDR3 DNA sequence: TGTGCCAGCAGCGGGGCCCCTCGGCCCTACGAGCAGTACTTC. Combining the CDR3 with reference TRBV9 and TRBJ2-7 gives the whole variable domain DSGVTQTPKHLITATGQRVTLRCSPRSGDLSVYWYQQSLDQGLQFLIQYYNGEERAKGNILERFSAQQFPDLHSELNLSSLELGDSALYFCASSGAPRPYEQYFGPGTRLTVT.

This clonotype was picked up a small number of times. The chain uses TRBV29-1 and TRBJ1-2; tentative D call: TRBD1 (5 bases). The CDR3 has 12 residues. V lost 6 bases, J lost 7 bases, and 15 bases lay in between. Germline CDR1 reads SQVTM; CDR2 reads ANQGSEA. CDR3 bases: TGCAGCGTGGGGACGTCGGCGGTTGGCTACACCTTC. It is translated as CSVGTSAVGYTF.

This chain uses TRBV7-2 with TRBJ2-1; 10 bases are a match to TRBD2. J gave up 7 bases and V 0 bases, and 6 bases lay outside the gene matches. This CDR3 contains 16 residues. Germline CDR1 SGHTA, CDR2 FQGNSA. CDR3 amino acids: CASSLAGVAGGNEQFF. CDR3 sequence (DNA): TGTGCCAGCAGCTTAGCGGGGGTAGCGGGGGGAAATGAGCAGTTCTTC.

The chain employs TRBV4-1 and TRBJ1-5; D call uncertain. V was pared by 1 base and J by 6 bases, with 10 bases between. The germline CDR1 and CDR2 sequences are MGHRA and YSYEKL. The CDR3 contains 14 residues. The CDR3 reads CASSQGSGSQPQHF. CDR3 DNA sequence: TGCGCCAGCAGCCAAGGTTCCGGGAGTCAGCCCCAGCATTTT.

CDR3 loop: CASSYGLAGVGNEQFF. CDR3 sequence (DNA): TGTGCCAGCAGTTACGGGCTAGCGGGAGTTGGCAATGAGCAGTTCTTC. This chain uses TRBV6-2 or TRBV6-3 with TRBJ2-1; TRBD2 matches at 10 bases. Germline assignment: CDR1 MNHEY and CDR2 SVGEGT. The V segment lost 2 bases and the J segment 6 bases; nucleotides outside the gene matches: 7. This CDR3 is 16 amino acids long.

As to this clonotype: No conserved phenylalanine or tryptophan ends this CDR3, so it is likely a read error. The CDR3 sequence: CASRGQGDDTQYS. The CDR3 DNA is TGTGCCAGCAGGGGCCAGGGGGATGATACGCAGTATTCT. This chain connects TRBV28 to TRBJ2-3; TRBD1 agrees at 7 bases. The ends lost 6 bases at V and 6 bases at J; junction bases unmatched: 6. In germline, CDR1 is MDHEN, CDR2 SYDVKM. The CDR3 consists of 13 residues.